This entry features one T cell receptor (beta chain) sequence. Only in-frame clones appear in the TCRdb table, and some are missing; sequencing was by immunoSEQ multiplex PCR. The profile covers about 40,000 clones, with 92% appearing a single time and roughly 13% taken by the ten largest. The sample originates from a study of T cell changes during pregnancy in multiple sclerosis. The CDR3 totals 16 residues. Germline V gene lookup returns CDR1 MGHRA and CDR2 YSYEKL. V gave up 4 bases and J gave up 6 bases, with 21 bases separating them. The genes are TRBV4-1 and TRBJ1-2; a possible D gene is TRBD1 (5 bases). The sequences come from CD8+ T cells from peripheral blood mononuclear cells, collected in the first trimester of pregnancy. This TCR was sampled from a female donor with multiple sclerosis, enrolled in a pregnancy study. The CDR3, as DNA: TGCGCCAGCAGCCCTATTATCCCTTGGCAGGGCGATGGCTACACCTTC. Amino acid sequence: CASSPIIPWQGDGYTF.